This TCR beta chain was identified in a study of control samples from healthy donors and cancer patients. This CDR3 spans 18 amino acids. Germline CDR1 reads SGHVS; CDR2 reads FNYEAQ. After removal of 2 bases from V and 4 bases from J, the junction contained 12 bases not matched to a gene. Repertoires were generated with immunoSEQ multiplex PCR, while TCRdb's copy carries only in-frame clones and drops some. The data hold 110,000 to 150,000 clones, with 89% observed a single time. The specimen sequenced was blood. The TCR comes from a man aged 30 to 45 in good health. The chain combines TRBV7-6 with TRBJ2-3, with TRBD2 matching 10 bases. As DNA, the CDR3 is TGTGCCAGCAGCTTATCCCCGGGACTAGCGACGAATTCAGATACGCAGTATTTT. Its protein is CASSLSPGLATNSDTQYF.